This is a list of T cell receptor beta chains from one sample in a study of blood T cell repertoires in COVID-19. Clones were sequenced by immunoSEQ multiplex PCR, and TCRdb holds only the in-frame ones, with some missing. The table includes 250,000 to 350,000 clones, around 87% detected once. The specimen sequenced was PBMCs or T cells enriched from blood (not recorded which). The receptors originated from a woman aged 25-40 years who had recovered from COVID-19. CDR3s include the opening cysteine and the closing phenylalanine or tryptophan. A D gene is named only where the DNA matches it firmly. The listing skips clone size in some rows; elsewhere it reads once, few, many or a size class.

J	size	V	D	CDR3	DNA
TRBJ1-2	.	TRBV3-1/TRBV3-2	TRBD1	CASSQDGTVKNYGYTF	TGTGCCAGCAGCCAAGACGGGACAGTTAAAAACTATGGCTACACCTTC
TRBJ2-7	.	TRBV11-2	.	CASSLELGPYEQYF	TGTGCCAGCAGCTTAGAGCTTGGCCCCTACGAGCAGTACTTC
TRBJ1-1	once	TRBV5-5	TRBD1	CASSFDRANTEAFF	TGTGCCAGCAGTTTTGACAGGGCGAACACTGAAGCTTTCTTT
TRBJ1-1	.	TRBV11-3	TRBD1	CARATGGANTEAFF	TGTGCCAGGGCGACAGGGGGCGCGAACACTGAAGCTTTCTTT
TRBJ1-1	.	TRBV7-9	.	CASSSWAAMNTEAFF	TGTGCCAGCAGCTCATGGGCCGCGATGAACACTGAAGCTTTCTTT
TRBJ2-3	.	TRBV3-1/TRBV3-2	TRBD2	CASRLSGTRYTDTQYF	TGTGCCAGCAGGCTCAGCGGGACTAGATATACAGATACGCAGTATTTT
TRBJ2-3	.	TRBV2	TRBD1	CASSDLRDRVGTQYF	TGTGCCAGCAGTGATCTCCGGGACAGGGTTGGTACGCAGTATTTT
TRBJ2-3	.	TRBV7-8	TRBD1	CASSLDTWDRRLDTQYF	TGTGCCAGCAGCTTAGACACCTGGGACAGGAGGTTGGATACGCAGTATTTT
TRBJ2-7	.	TRBV28	TRBD1	CASTTTGAYEQYF	TGTGCCAGCACCACGACAGGGGCCTACGAGCAGTACTTC
TRBJ1-5	.	TRBV13	.	CASSFGQDNQPQHF	TGTGCCAGCAGCTTTGGGCAGGACAATCAGCCCCAGCATTTT
TRBJ1-6	.	TRBV7-2	TRBD1	CASSPARGNRGSPLHF	TGTGCCAGCAGCCCGGCCAGGGGAAACAGGGGTTCACCCCTCCACTTT
TRBJ1-5	few	TRBV29-1	TRBD1	CSVEETGGNQPQHF	TGCAGCGTTGAGGAGACAGGGGGCAATCAGCCCCAGCATTTT
TRBJ2-5	.	TRBV3-1/TRBV3-2	TRBD1	CASSQGDRGVWGETQYF	TGTGCCAGCAGCCAAGGCGACAGGGGGGTATGGGGAGAGACCCAGTACTTC